The entry that follows covers one T cell receptor (beta chain) sequence. The data stem from a study of blood T cell repertoires in COVID-19. Germline values: CDR1 LNHDA, CDR2 SQIVND (reference sequence). V lost 3 bases to trimming and J lost 7 bases; unmatched junction nucleotides: 6. The CDR3 is made up of 16 amino acids. Source study methods: Reference gene primer amplification gave nucleated cell count estimates. The repertoire was sequenced with immunoSEQ multiplex PCR; TCRdb's copy has only in-frame clones and lacks some. V, J and clone size derive from that table, while D and trimming were established from the DNA sequence. The table records about 240,000 clones, about four fifths of them present only once. Participant ages covered about 18 to 89 years across around 22 US areas.

Sequenced input: PBMCs or T cells enriched from blood (not recorded which). The V gene is TRBV19, the J gene TRBJ1-6; 10 bases fit TRBD1. The sequence came from a woman aged 40 to 50 who had been exposed to COVID-19. This chain's CDR3 is CASSIQGQGLNSPLHF. The CDR3 region has the DNA TGTGCCAGTAGTATTCAGGGACAGGGGCTAAATTCACCCCTCCACTTT.